This T cell receptor (beta chain) derives from a study of sequential checkpoint blockade in melanoma. Study as a whole: Arm A got nivolumab then ipilimumab; arm B the reverse, 1:1. Maintenance nivolumab came after either treatment sequence.

TCRdb keeps only in-frame clones here, not all; method: immunoSEQ multiplex PCR. The sample has about 17,000 clones; approximately 66% are singletons. Documented treatment: randomized to nivolumab then ipilimumab (arm A) or the reverse (arm B). PBMC sorting kept live CD3+CD8+ cells without CD19 or CD56. As for this clone: This same CDR3 is encoded by further DNA sequences in the sample.

CDR3 length: 14 residues. The germline V and J ends were trimmed by 0 bases and 6 bases, with 11 bases remaining between them. Per the germline V gene, CDR1 is MGHRA and CDR2 is YSYEKL. This clonotype originated in a human donor with melanoma. The source material was CD8+ T cells sorted from blood (inferred from file names), sampled from a patient given nivolumab and ipilimumab in sequence. V gene TRBV4-1 combines with J gene TRBJ1-2, with a possible D match to TRBD1 (6 bases). CDR3 region: CASSQDGGWHGYTF. The CDR3 DNA reads as TGCGCCAGCAGCCAAGATGGGGGCTGGCATGGCTACACCTTC.